The next 5 T cell receptor beta chains were all read from a single sample in a study of shared clonotypes between healthy human individuals. Repertoires were generated with immunoSEQ multiplex PCR, while TCRdb's copy carries only in-frame clones and drops some. Of approximately 2,200,000 clones listed, about 92% are singletons. Naive-designated CD8 cells lacked CD45RO, were positively enriched for CCR7, and omitted terminally differentiated effector memory CD45RA+ cells. The sample taken for sequencing was naive CD8+ T cells from PBMCs. Receptor source: a man aged 18 to 29 in good health. Some clones in this sample may be carry-over from other donors' samples.

CDR3 nucleotides: TGCGCCAGCAGTCAATCCAGGACTAACCAAGAGACCCAGTACTTC. Its protein is CASSQSRTNQETQYF. The chain links TRBV23-1 to TRBJ2-5; D is possibly TRBD2 (6 bases). TRBV23-1 is flagged as an ORF with uncertain function. V lost 0 bases to trimming and J lost 0 bases, with 8 bases between them. The CDR3 sequence is 15 residues long.

This chain uses TRBV9 with TRBJ2-5; 7 bases agree with TRBD1. This CDR3 has 14 residues. Germline assignment: CDR1 SGDLS and CDR2 YYNGEE. V gave up 4 bases and J gave up 3 bases; unmatched junction bases: 6. The CDR3 DNA reads as TGTGCCAGCAGCCCCGGGACAGCAAAAGAGACCCAGTACTTC. It translates to CASSPGTAKETQYF.

The V call is TRBV2, the J call TRBJ2-7, with 8 bases lining up with TRBD2. CDR3 length: 16 amino acids. Germline loops: CDR1 SNHLY, CDR2 FYNNEI. V gave up 1 base and J gave up 4 bases; unmatched junction bases: 9. CDR3 bases: TGTGCCAGCAGTGAAGATAGTGGAGGCGGGAGGTACGAGCAGTACTTC. It yields the protein CASSEDSGGGRYEQYF.

The V and J genes are TRBV27 and TRBJ1-5; D unresolved. The germline CDR1 and CDR2 sequences are MNHEY and SMNVEV (reference sequence). The length of the CDR3 is 14 residues. V lost 5 bases, J lost 4 bases, and 12 bases lay in between. In nucleotides, the CDR3 is TGTGCCAGCAGTCATAGGACGGGGAATCAGCCCCAGCATTTT. This translates into CASSHRTGNQPQHF.

The chain couples TRBV27 to TRBJ2-7; no firm D call. V gave up 0 bases and J gave up 1 base, with 10 bases separating them. Germline V gene data show CDR1 as MNHEY and CDR2 as SMNVEV (reference sequence). The CDR3 is 15 amino acids. CDR3 bases: TGTGCCAGCAGTTTATCTTTGGACGGTTCCTACGAGCAGTACTTC. Translating it yields CASSLSLDGSYEQYF.